This TCR beta chain was recorded in a study of tumor-infiltrating lymphocytes in localized non-small cell lung cancer. Study summary: The cohort mixed smokers and never-smokers, several histologies, and some post-neoadjuvant-chemotherapy samples. Tumor tissue and non-adjacent uninvolved lung came from each patient. Study-level points and caveats: No link was found between tumor T-cell fraction and recurrence-free survival. Only some patients had TCR sequencing, depending on available tissue.

Data came from immunoSEQ multiplex PCR; TCRdb stores just in-frame clones and leaves some out. The sample has about 16,000 clones; about 45% are singletons. This clone was observed once. Its target is unknown. Trimming removed 1 base from V and 6 bases from J, with 13 bases in between. CDR1 and CDR2 from the germline V gene are LNHNV and YYDKDF (reference sequence). The CDR3 runs to 14 residues. The TCR was taken from a human donor with non-small cell lung cancer. This rearrangement joins TRBV15 to TRBJ2-7; D possibly corresponds to TRBD1 (6 bases). Material for sequencing was lung tumor tissue. The CDR3 nucleotides read TGTGCCACCAGCAGAGTGGGGGCAGTGAGCGAGCAGTACTTC. Encoded protein: CATSRVGAVSEQYF.